The 23 T cell receptor beta chains given below trace back to one sample, sequenced in a study of cytomegalovirus exposure and HLA in healthy donors. Clones were read by immunoSEQ multiplex PCR, and TCRdb kept only the in-frame ones, dropping some. The sample yields under 200,000 clones, about 90% seen once. Sequencing used PBMCs. The receptors derive from a woman between 25 and 40 years old in good health and CMV-seronegative.

The rearrangement uses TRBV6-1 and TRBJ2-5; TRBD2 matches at 8 bases. V lost 2 bases and J lost 5; bases outside the gene matches: 7. CDR3 length: 15 residues. The germline CDR1 and CDR2 sequences are MNHNS and SASEGT. CDR3 nucleotide sequence: TGTGCCAGCAGTGAATGGGGGCGGGAGGACGAGACCCAGTACTTC. Translation gives CASSEWGREDETQYF.

The rearrangement uses TRBV19 and TRBJ1-5; D call uncertain. CDR3 length: 13 residues. Trimming pared 0 bases from V and 4 bases from J, leaving 4 bases between. Germline V gene lookup returns CDR1 LNHDA and CDR2 SQIVND (reference sequence). CDR3: CASSIEGNQPQHF. For the CDR3, the DNA is TGTGCCAGTAGTATAGAAGGGAATCAGCCCCAGCATTTT.

The genes are TRBV11-2 and TRBJ2-3; tentatively, D is TRBD2 (5 bases). V gave up 1 base and J gave up 2 bases, with 10 bases separating them. Germline V gives CDR1 SGHAT, CDR2 FQNNGV. The CDR3 loop spans 15 amino acids. CDR3 protein: CASSLVGSSTDTQYF. The CDR3 DNA reads as TGTGCCAGCAGCTTAGTGGGGAGTTCCACAGATACGCAGTATTTT.

The chain joins TRBV7-9 to TRBJ2-7; TRBD2 might be the D (6 bases). Germline V gene sequence: CDR1 SEHNR, CDR2 FQNEAQ (reference sequence). The CDR3 contains 13 residues. Trimming removed 8 bases at V and 7 bases at J, with 18 bases between. This CDR3 is CASQASGSWEQYF. CDR3 nucleotides: TGTGCCAGCCAAGCGAGCGGGTCCTGGGAGCAGTACTTC.

Here the CDR3 DNA reads TGTGCCAGCACCCCCGGGGGGGCCTCAGATACGCAGTATTTT. It codes for CASTPGGASDTQYF. The chain has TRBV2 and TRBJ2-3, with 8 bases aligning to TRBD2. CDR1 SNHLY and CDR2 FYNNEI come from the germline V gene. This CDR3 spans 14 amino acids. Losses at the gene ends were 7 bases for V and 4 bases for J; bases not matched to a gene: 7.

The gene calls are TRBV5-1 and TRBJ2-1, with 9 bases that match TRBD2. The germline gives CDR1 SGHRS, CDR2 YFSETQ. Unmatched junction bases numbered 17, after V lost 3 bases and J lost 7 bases. The length of the CDR3 is 18 residues. This CDR3 is CASSSPNGVAGVRNEQFF. CDR3 bases: TGCGCCAGCAGCTCCCCCAACGGGGTAGCGGGAGTGAGGAATGAGCAGTTCTTC.

The rearrangement uses TRBV4-3 and TRBJ2-2; D is ambiguous. Trimming took 1 base from V and 0 from J, leaving 18 bases between them. Germline CDR1 reads LGHNA; CDR2 reads YSLEER. This CDR3 has 19 residues. For the CDR3, the DNA is TGCGCCAGCAGCCAAGGCATTTGGAGCACATCCTCGAACACCGGGGAGCTGTTTTTT. This sequence encodes CASSQGIWSTSSNTGELFF.

The V and J genes are TRBV7-2 and TRBJ2-2; a possible D gene is TRBD2 (6 bases). The V end was cut by 5 bases, the J end by 5 bases, with 18 bases between. The CDR3 spans 16 residues. CDR1 is SGHTA and CDR2 is FQGNSA in the germline V gene. DNA for the CDR3: TGTGCCAGCAGCCCATCCCCGGACTACATGACCGGGGAGCTGTTTTTT. Encoded protein: CASSPSPDYMTGELFF.

The chain employs TRBV11-2 and TRBJ1-5, with 7 bases aligning to TRBD1. CDR1 and CDR2 (germline): SGHAT, FQNNGV. The CDR3 is 18 amino acids. The J segment lost 0 bases and the V segment lost 3 bases, leaving 11 bases of the junction unmatched. The DNA of the CDR3 is TGTGCCAGCAGCTTTCCGGGACAGCCCGTACCTAGCAATCAGCCCCAGCATTTT. Translated: CASSFPGQPVPSNQPQHF.

This clone was counted only a few times. V gene TRBV13 combines with J gene TRBJ1-5; D is unresolved. Germline V gene lookup returns CDR1 PRHDT and CDR2 FYEKMQ (reference sequence). Trimming took off 3 bases at V and 4 bases at J, with 4 bases between the two ends. The CDR3 is 12 residues long. CDR3 protein: CASSFRNQPQHF. CDR3 in DNA: TGTGCCAGCAGCTTCAGGAATCAGCCCCAGCATTTT.

The rearrangement links TRBV27 to TRBJ2-1; D is unclear. V lost 7 bases and J 9 bases, leaving 10 bases between the germline ends. In germline, CDR1 is MNHEY, CDR2 SMNVEV (reference sequence). The length of the CDR3 is 11 residues. The CDR3 spells CASTNLGEQFF. The CDR3 region has the DNA TGTGCCAGCACAAATCTGGGTGAGCAGTTCTTC.

The CDR3 region is CATSIGGRTQETQYF. Written as DNA, the CDR3 is TGTGCCACCAGCATAGGAGGGAGAACCCAAGAGACCCAGTACTTC. This chain joins TRBV15 and TRBJ2-5, with a weak D call TRBD2 (6 bases). From germline, CDR1 is LNHNV and CDR2 YYDKDF (reference sequence). The CDR3 extends over 15 amino acids. The V gene lost 4 bases and the J gene lost 1 base, with 13 bases spanning the gap.

The V gene is TRBV11-3, the J gene TRBJ2-7; D is undetermined. V dropped 6 bases and J dropped 0 bases, with 6 bases sitting between them. This CDR3 has 12 amino acids. Per the germline V gene, CDR1 is SGHNT and CDR2 is YENEEA. CDR3 amino acids: CASSPNSYEQYF. CDR3 DNA: TGTGCCAGCAGTCCTAACTCCTACGAGCAGTACTTC. Full variable domain (outside the CDR3, taken from reference TRBV11-3 and TRBJ2-7): EAGVVQSPRYKIIEKKQPVAFWCNPISGHNTLYWYLQNLGQGPELLIRYENEEAVDDSQLPKDRFSAERLKGVDSTLKIQPAELGDSAVYLCASSPNSYEQYFGPGTRLTVT.

The genes are TRBV5-4 and TRBJ1-2; tentatively, D is TRBD1 (6 bases). This CDR3 is built from 14 residues. Germline CDR1 and CDR2: SGHNT and YYREEE (reference sequence). Trimming left V 3 bases short and J 5 bases short, with 14 bases between. The CDR3 is CASSSPGTTYGYTF. CDR3 DNA: TGTGCCAGCAGCTCGCCCGGGACAACGTATGGCTACACCTTC.

CDR3 in amino acids: CASRGNYLETQYF. The CDR3 nucleotides read TGTGCCAGCAGAGGGAACTACCTAGAGACCCAGTACTTC. The rearrangement uses TRBV2 and TRBJ2-5; D unresolved. Germline-derived CDR1 and CDR2 are SNHLY and FYNNEI. Trimming shortened V by 6 bases and J by 4 bases, and 12 bases separated the two germline ends. This CDR3 has 13 amino acids.

The J gene is TRBJ2-1, the V gene TRBV27, with 9 bases lining up with TRBD2. V lost 5 bases and J lost 6; bases outside the gene matches: 17. The CDR3 totals 18 residues. Germline V CDR1 and CDR2: MNHEY, SMNVEV (reference sequence). CDR3 DNA: TGTGCCAGCAGTCCGGGACTCACGACTAGCGGAACCCCCAATGAGCAGTTCTTC. As protein: CASSPGLTTSGTPNEQFF.

The chain has TRBV28 and TRBJ1-1, with D uncertain. From germline, CDR1 is MDHEN and CDR2 SYDVKM. The CDR3 contains 15 residues. Trimming left V 7 bases short and J 0 bases short, with 15 bases between. The CDR3 is CASKGVEVLNTEAFF. The CDR3 DNA follows: TGTGCCAGCAAGGGTGTCGAGGTTTTGAACACTGAAGCTTTCTTT.

The rearrangement links TRBV28 to TRBJ2-7; D might be TRBD1 (5 bases). CDR1 MDHEN and CDR2 SYDVKM come from the germline V gene. V lost 4 bases and J lost 2, with 12 bases in between. This CDR3 comprises 14 residues. The CDR3 DNA reads TGTGCCAGCAGTTATACAGGACCCCCCTACGAGCAGTACTTC. This codes for CASSYTGPPYEQYF.

The V and J genes are TRBV5-4 and TRBJ1-2; a possible D gene is TRBD1 (5 bases). The CDR3 runs 16 residues. V lost 1 base, J lost 8 bases, and 21 bases lay in between. The V gene's germline CDR1 is SGHNT and CDR2 YYREEE (reference sequence). CDR3 loop: CASSLQTGPPGRGYTF. CDR3 bases: TGTGCCAGCAGCTTGCAAACCGGGCCCCCGGGACGGGGCTACACCTTC.

V and J are TRBV7-6 and TRBJ2-2; 12 bases map to TRBD2. Germline assignment: CDR1 SGHVS and CDR2 FNYEAQ. The CDR3 loop spans 15 amino acids. The ends lost 4 bases at V and 6 bases at J; junction bases unmatched: 3. The CDR3 DNA reads as TGTGCCAGCAGCTCGAGGACTAGCGGGGCCGGGGAGCTGTTTTTT. Encoded protein: CASSSRTSGAGELFF. Filled out from reference TRBV7-6 and TRBJ2-2, the complete variable domain reads GAGVSQSPRYKVTKRGQDVALRCDPISGHVSLYWYRQALGQGPEFLTYFNYEAQQDKSGLPNDRFSAERPEGSISTLTIQRTEQRDSAMYRCASSSRTSGAGELFFGEGSRLTVL.

The chain links TRBV2 to TRBJ2-5, with 8 bases identical to TRBD1. Trimming took 4 bases from V and 4 from J; bases not matched to a gene: 8. The CDR3 length is 15 residues. The germline gives CDR1 SNHLY, CDR2 FYNNEI. The CDR3 here is CASSALDRVRETQYF. The CDR3 DNA sequence: TGTGCCAGCAGTGCCTTGGACAGGGTGAGAGAGACCCAGTACTTC. The whole variable domain, remainder taken from reference TRBV2 and TRBJ2-5, is EPEVTQTPSHQVTQMGQEVILRCVPISNHLYFYWYRQILGQKVEFLVSFYNNEISEKSEIFDDQFSVERPDGSNFTLKIRSTKLEDSAMYFCASSALDRVRETQYFGPGTRLLVL.

CDR3: CASSFRGRRATNEKLFF. DNA of the CDR3: TGCGCCAGCAGCTTTAGGGGCCGACGGGCAACTAATGAAAAACTGTTTTTT. V gene TRBV5-1 combines with J gene TRBJ1-4; D might be TRBD1 (5 bases). The CDR3 is 17 residues long. V was cut by 2 bases and J by 0 bases, with 14 bases left in between. Germline CDR1 SGHRS, CDR2 YFSETQ.

This chain joins TRBV19 and TRBJ2-1; TRBD2 might be the D (5 bases). Germline CDR1 and CDR2: LNHDA and SQIVND (reference sequence). The CDR3 is 14 residues long. The V gene lost 4 bases and the J gene lost 9 bases, with 16 bases spanning the gap. The CDR3 nucleotides read TGTGCCAGTAGTAAGCTGTCGGACTCGGGTGAGCAGTTCTTC. It translates to CASSKLSDSGEQFF.